This TCR beta chain was identified during a study of T cell responses to AZD1222 COVID-19 vaccine. Study conclusions and caveats: Increases in Spike-specific TCR breadth and depth were seen after two AZD1222 doses. The sample set comprised mostly white British donors with more females, and clonal diversity was possibly underestimated.

Using immunoSEQ multiplex PCR, the repertoire was profiled, and TCRdb retains in-frame clones only, with some absent. The data contain 150,000 or so clones, around 93% of them seen just once; the ten biggest clones take up around 3.3%. With respect to this clone: Its antigen is currently unknown.

Trimming pared 4 bases from V and 5 bases from J, leaving 14 bases between. The CDR3 is 14 amino acids. The germline CDR1 and CDR2 sequences are MNHEY and SVGEGT. The source is an adult who received the AZD1222 COVID-19 vaccine. This chain connects TRBV6-2 or TRBV6-3 to TRBJ1-2; the D gene is possibly TRBD1 (5 bases). Sequencing used peripheral blood, obtained 28 days after the second AZD1222 dose. The CDR3 coding sequence is TGTGCCAGCAGTTTATCGGGACGGACGTATGGCTACACCTTC. This translates into CASSLSGRTYGYTF.